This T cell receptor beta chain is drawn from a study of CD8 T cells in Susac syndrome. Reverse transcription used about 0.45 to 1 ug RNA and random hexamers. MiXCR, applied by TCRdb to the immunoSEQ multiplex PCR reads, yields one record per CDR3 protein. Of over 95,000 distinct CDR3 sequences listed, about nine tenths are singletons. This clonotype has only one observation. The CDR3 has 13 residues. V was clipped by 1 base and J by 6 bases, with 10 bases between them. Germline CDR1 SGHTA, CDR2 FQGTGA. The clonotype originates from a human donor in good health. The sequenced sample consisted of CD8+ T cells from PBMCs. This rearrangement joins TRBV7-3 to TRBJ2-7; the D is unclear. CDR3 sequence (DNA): TGTGCCAGCAGCTTAATGGATCGCTCCGAGCAGTACTTC. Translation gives CASSLMDRSEQYF.